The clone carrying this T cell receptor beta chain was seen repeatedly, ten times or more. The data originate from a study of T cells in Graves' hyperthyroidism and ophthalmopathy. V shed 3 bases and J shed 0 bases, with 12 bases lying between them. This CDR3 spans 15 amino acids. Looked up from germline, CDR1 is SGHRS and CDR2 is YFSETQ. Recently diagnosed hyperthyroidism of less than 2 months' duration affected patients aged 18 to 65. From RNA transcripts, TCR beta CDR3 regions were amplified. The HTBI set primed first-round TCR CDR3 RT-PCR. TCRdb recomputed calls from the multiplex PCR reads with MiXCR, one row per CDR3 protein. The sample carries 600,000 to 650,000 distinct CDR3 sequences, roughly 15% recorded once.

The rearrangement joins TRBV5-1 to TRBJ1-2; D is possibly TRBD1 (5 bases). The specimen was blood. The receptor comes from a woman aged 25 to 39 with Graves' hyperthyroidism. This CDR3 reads CASSWAGRTNYGYTF. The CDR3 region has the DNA TGCGCCAGCAGCTGGGCAGGGAGAACTAACTATGGCTACACCTTC. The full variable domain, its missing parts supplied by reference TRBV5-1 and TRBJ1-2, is KAGVTQTPRYLIKTRGQQVTLSCSPISGHRSVSWYQQTPGQGLQFLFEYFSETQRNKGNFPGRFSGRQFSNSRSEMNVSTLELGDSALYLCASSWAGRTNYGYTFGSGTRLTVV.